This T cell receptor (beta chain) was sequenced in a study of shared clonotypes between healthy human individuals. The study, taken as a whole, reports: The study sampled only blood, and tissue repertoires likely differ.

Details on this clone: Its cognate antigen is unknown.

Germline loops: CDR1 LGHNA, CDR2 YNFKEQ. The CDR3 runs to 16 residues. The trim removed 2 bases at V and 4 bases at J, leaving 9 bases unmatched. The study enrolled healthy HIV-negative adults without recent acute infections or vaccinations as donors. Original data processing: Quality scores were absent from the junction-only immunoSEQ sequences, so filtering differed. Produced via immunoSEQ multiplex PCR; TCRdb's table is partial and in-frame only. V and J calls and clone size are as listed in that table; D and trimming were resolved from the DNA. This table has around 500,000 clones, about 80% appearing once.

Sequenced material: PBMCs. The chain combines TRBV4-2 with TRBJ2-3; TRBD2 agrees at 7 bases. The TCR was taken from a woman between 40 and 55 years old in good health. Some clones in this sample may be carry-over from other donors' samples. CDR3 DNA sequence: TGTGCCAGCAGCCAACCCAGCGGGGACGGCGCAGATACGCAGTATTTT. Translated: CASSQPSGDGADTQYF.